The clone carrying this TCR beta chain was found a few times. What it binds is not known. The PCR ran on 60 Vbeta and 13 Jbeta primers. Repertoires were generated with immunoSEQ multiplex PCR, while TCRdb's copy carries only in-frame clones and drops some. This table holds tens of thousands of clones, about three quarters found once. The data stem from a study of cytomegalovirus exposure and HLA in healthy donors. Study-wide points: Presence/absence analyses rested on an assumption that sequencing depth was roughly uniform across donors. Most TCR sequences showed up rarely, but some public TCRs showed up in many donors. A later analysis showed HLA-associated TCR beta chains outstripping equally common others in clonal expansion. A later analysis revealed that TCR association rates differed between HLA loci, peaking at DRB1 and bottoming out at HLA-C.

CDR3 length equals 14 residues. V was pared by 0 bases and J by 3 bases, with 8 bases between. Germline CDR1 is SNHLY and CDR2 is FYNNEI. This rearrangement joins TRBV2 to TRBJ1-2; perhaps TRBD1 as D (5 bases). The TCR originated in a female donor in good health and CMV-seronegative. Sequencing was performed on PBMCs. In DNA form, the CDR3 reads TGTGCCAGCAGTGAAGCGTCGACAGACTATGGCTACACCTTC. Residues: CASSEASTDYGYTF.